Below, 32 T cell receptor beta chains from the same sample are listed, as sequenced in a study of pediatric ulcerative colitis. Sequencing was performed with immunoSEQ multiplex PCR; in TCRdb, only in-frame clones are kept and a portion is missing. Among some 57,000 clones listed, around 87% were seen once. Sequenced input: blood. These receptors were obtained from a boy younger than 18 who was a control in a study of pediatric ulcerative colitis.

The genes are TRBV27 and TRBJ2-7; D gene ambiguous. CDR1 is MNHEY and CDR2 is SMNVEV in the germline V gene (reference sequence). V lost 6 bases and J 0 bases, leaving 15 bases between the germline ends. CDR3 length equals 15 residues. The CDR3 reads CASRVGRSSSYEQYF. The CDR3 DNA reads as TGTGCCAGCAGGGTAGGACGCTCCAGCTCCTACGAGCAGTACTTC.

The gene calls are TRBV27 and TRBJ2-4; 8 bases fit TRBD1. V lost 6 bases and J lost 2; bases outside the gene matches: 3. CDR3 size: 14 residues. CDR1 MNHEY and CDR2 SMNVEV come from the germline V gene (reference sequence). DNA for the CDR3: TGTGCCAGCAGGAGGACAGGGTCCAAAAACATTCAGTACTTC. This translates into CASRRTGSKNIQYF.

This rearrangement joins TRBV27 to TRBJ2-3; TRBD1 matches at 11 bases. With V trimmed by 0 bases and J by 4 bases, 3 bases remained unmatched. The CDR3 is 16 residues long. In germline, CDR1 is MNHEY, CDR2 SMNVEV (reference sequence). This chain's CDR3 is CASSLSPGQGADTQYF. CDR3 DNA: TGTGCCAGCAGTTTATCGCCGGGACAGGGGGCAGATACGCAGTATTTT.

The chain employs TRBV19 and TRBJ1-2; D not resolved. Germline assignment: CDR1 LNHDA and CDR2 SQIVND (reference sequence). The V end lost 3 bases, the J end lost 4 bases, and 21 bases lay between the germline ends. The CDR3 runs 17 residues. CDR3 amino acids: CASSIFLDYRTGYGYTF. In DNA form, the CDR3 reads TGTGCCAGTAGTATTTTTTTGGACTACCGGACGGGCTATGGCTACACCTTC.

The rearrangement links TRBV9 to TRBJ1-1, with D tentatively TRBD1 (5 bases). There are 16 residues in the CDR3. The V end was cut by 4 bases, the J end by 0 bases, with 16 bases between. The germline V gene encodes CDR1 SGDLS and CDR2 YYNGEE. CDR3 sequence reads: CASSPPDIFMNTEAFF. Written as DNA, the CDR3 is TGTGCCAGCAGCCCACCGGACATTTTCATGAACACTGAAGCTTTCTTT.

The rearrangement links TRBV6-6 to TRBJ2-7, with 8 bases fitting TRBD1. The V segment lost 0 bases and the J segment 7 bases; nucleotides outside the gene matches: 5. Germline CDR1 reads MNHNY; CDR2 reads SVGAGI (reference sequence). The CDR3 runs to 14 residues. The CDR3, as DNA: TGTGCCAGCAGTTACTCGACAGGGGTCCGGGAGCAGTACTTC. Its protein is CASSYSTGVREQYF.

With regard to this clone: One end of the junction fails to match germline, which may point to a read error. The rearrangement joins TRBV12-5 to TRBJ2-1; tentatively, D is TRBD2 (6 bases). CDR3 length: 11 residues. Germline V gene lookup returns CDR1 LGHNT and CDR2 FRNRAP. For the CDR3, the DNA is TGTGCTAGTGGTCAATCTAGCGTCCACATCTTC. Its protein is CASGQSSVHIF.

The J gene is TRBJ2-7, the V gene TRBV5-4, with a weak D call TRBD2 (6 bases). The V end lost 4 bases, the J end lost 2 bases, and 19 bases lay between the germline ends. Germline CDR1 is SGHNT and CDR2 is YYREEE (reference sequence). The CDR3 extends over 16 amino acids. Written as DNA, the CDR3 is TGTGCCAGCAGCCAAGATTCGGCGGGATCACCCTACGAGCAGTACTTC. The encoded protein is CASSQDSAGSPYEQYF.

V gene TRBV18 combines with J gene TRBJ1-5; D unresolved. V was cut by 0 bases and J by 5 bases, with 2 bases left in between. The V gene's germline CDR1 is KGHSH and CDR2 LQKENI. The CDR3 has 12 amino acids. CDR3 sequence reads: CASSPPDQPQHF. The CDR3 coding sequence is TGTGCCAGCTCACCACCGGATCAGCCCCAGCATTTT.

Concerning this clone: Other DNA sequences of this sample code for an identical CDR3. V gene TRBV18 combines with J gene TRBJ2-3; no clear D gene. Looked up from germline, CDR1 is KGHSH and CDR2 is LQKENI. This CDR3 is 13 amino acids long. The V and J ends lost 0 bases and 0 bases respectively, with 1 base between them. DNA of the CDR3: TGTGCCAGCTCACCACCAAGCACAGATACGCAGTATTTT. Protein: CASSPPSTDTQYF.

V and J are TRBV7-2 and TRBJ2-3; TRBD2 aligns across 8 bases. V dropped 0 bases and J dropped 0; count of bases not matched to a gene: 5. Germline CDR1 reads SGHTA; CDR2 reads FQGNSA. This CDR3 has 17 amino acids. The CDR3 is CASSLAFVAGSTDTQYF. The CDR3 DNA sequence: TGTGCCAGCAGCTTAGCTTTTGTAGCGGGGAGCACAGATACGCAGTATTTT.

The chain combines TRBV5-1 with TRBJ1-5; no clear D gene. The CDR3 covers 13 residues. V lost 0 bases and J 3 bases, leaving 4 bases between the germline ends. Germline loops: CDR1 SGHRS, CDR2 YFSETQ. The CDR3 region has the DNA TGCGCCAGCAGCTTGGAATCCAATCAGCCCCAGCATTTT. Amino acids: CASSLESNQPQHF.

The genes are TRBV29-1 and TRBJ2-1; TRBD2 aligns across 11 bases. This CDR3 region has 14 residues. With V trimmed by 7 bases and J by 6 bases, 8 bases remained unmatched. Germline V gene data show CDR1 as SQVTM and CDR2 as ANQGSEA. The CDR3 here is CSGKLAGVSNEQFF. The CDR3 coding sequence is TGCAGCGGCAAACTAGCGGGGGTTTCCAATGAGCAGTTCTTC.

The chain combines TRBV14 with TRBJ2-1, with 14 nucleotides matching TRBD2. From germline, CDR1 is SGHDN and CDR2 FVKESK. The CDR3 has 18 amino acids. Unmatched junction bases numbered 9, after V lost 2 bases and J lost 6 bases. The chain's CDR3 is CASSQYLGTSGSINEQFF. The DNA of the CDR3 is TGTGCCAGCAGCCAATATCTTGGGACTAGCGGGAGTATCAATGAGCAGTTCTTC.

This chain connects TRBV28 to TRBJ1-4; tentative D call: TRBD1 (5 bases). This CDR3 is 14 amino acids long. CDR1 and CDR2 from the germline V gene are MDHEN and SYDVKM. V dropped 2 bases and J dropped 6 bases, with 10 bases sitting between them. The CDR3 loop reads CASSLQGFYEKLFF. The CDR3 DNA reads TGTGCCAGCAGTTTACAGGGTTTTTATGAAAAACTGTTTTTT. Filled out from reference TRBV28 and TRBJ1-4, the complete variable domain reads DVKVTQSSRYLVKRTGEKVFLECVQDMDHENMFWYRQDPGLGLRLIYFSYDVKMKEKGDIPEGYSVSREKKERFSLILESASTNQTSMYLCASSLQGFYEKLFFGSGTQLSVL.

The chain joins TRBV6-4 to TRBJ2-7, with D possibly TRBD2 on 5 matching bases. Germline V CDR1 and CDR2: MRHNA, SNTAGT. This CDR3 region has 17 residues. V dropped 3 bases and J dropped 2 bases, with 20 bases sitting between them. CDR3 DNA sequence: TGTGCCAGCAGTGATCTGAAGAGGGTTTTAATGGCCTACGAGCAGTACTTC. As protein: CASSDLKRVLMAYEQYF.

V usage is TRBV6-1 and J usage is TRBJ1-2; maybe TRBD1 (5 bases). Deletions cut 3 bases from V and 7 bases from J, with 18 bases between. Germline V gene sequence: CDR1 MNHNS, CDR2 SASEGT. CDR3 size: 15 residues. This CDR3 is CASSEAEVGVGGYTF. DNA for the CDR3: TGTGCCAGCAGTGAGGCGGAGGTAGGGGTAGGTGGCTACACCTTC.

This clone appeared a few times. The chain recombines TRBV10-1 with TRBJ1-2; 7 bases are a match to TRBD1. This CDR3 comprises 16 residues. V lost 2 bases, J lost 2 bases, and 8 bases stayed unmatched. Germline CDR1 WNHNN, CDR2 SYGVQD (reference sequence). The CDR3 sequence: CASSERRQGRNYGYTF. In DNA form, the CDR3 reads TGCGCCAGCAGTGAGCGACGACAGGGCCGAAACTATGGCTACACCTTC.

The CDR3 DNA is TGTGCCAGCAGCTTAACGTCCGGGGAGCTGTTTTTT. Translation: CASSLTSGELFF. The genes are TRBV7-2 and TRBJ2-2; D is unresolved. Looked up from germline, CDR1 is SGHTA and CDR2 is FQGNSA. CDR3 length equals 12 residues. Trimming cost V 2 bases and J 6 bases, with 4 bases left between them.

The V and J genes are TRBV6-5 and TRBJ1-2; D not resolved. The V gene lost 6 bases and the J gene lost 3 bases, with 17 bases spanning the gap. CDR1 and CDR2 from the germline V gene are MNHEY and SVGAGI. This CDR3 spans 15 amino acids. Written as DNA, the CDR3 is TGTGCCAGCAGACCTACCCTGGGCGGGGACTATGGCTACACCTTC. It specifies CASRPTLGGDYGYTF.

This chain joins TRBV10-3 and TRBJ2-5; no definite D call. CDR3 size: 12 residues. Trimming pared 0 bases from V and 5 bases from J, leaving 4 bases between. The germline CDR1 and CDR2 sequences are ENHRY and SYGVKD. CDR3 bases: TGTGCCATCAGTGAGTCAAGGGAGACCCAGTACTTC. As protein: CAISESRETQYF.

This chain joins TRBV4-3 and TRBJ1-3; no clear D gene. CDR3 size: 14 residues. V gave up 0 bases and J gave up 4 bases, with 7 bases separating them. Germline CDR1 reads LGHNA; CDR2 reads YSLEER. This CDR3 is CASSQETWGNTIYF. In DNA form, the CDR3 reads TGCGCCAGCAGCCAAGAGACCTGGGGAAACACCATATATTTT.

This sequence joins TRBV7-6 and TRBJ2-3, with TRBD2 matching 7 bases. The CDR3 contains 15 residues. Trimming at V came to 5 bases and at J to 5 bases, leaving 10 bases not matched to a gene. Germline assignment: CDR1 SGHVS and CDR2 FNYEAQ. As DNA, the CDR3 is TGTGCCAGCAGCCAAAGGTCTAGCGGAAGAGATACGCAGTATTTT. Translation: CASSQRSSGRDTQYF.

This clone was found a few times. The rearrangement joins TRBV6-1 to TRBJ1-5, with D uncertain. Trimming removed 4 bases from V and 1 base from J, with 11 bases in between. CDR1 is MNHNS and CDR2 is SASEGT in the germline V gene. The CDR3 has 15 amino acids. The CDR3 sequence is CASSVEDMSNQPQHF. The DNA of the CDR3 is TGTGCCAGCAGTGTGGAAGACATGAGCAATCAGCCCCAGCATTTT.

This chain links TRBV18 with TRBJ2-7; TRBD2 matches at 16 bases. CDR3 length equals 17 residues. Losses at the gene ends were 2 bases for V and 6 bases for J; bases not matched to a gene: 7. CDR1 and CDR2 (germline): KGHSH, LQKENI. The CDR3 is CASSPSGLAGGPGEQYF. In nucleotides, the CDR3 is TGTGCCAGCTCACCATCGGGACTAGCGGGGGGGCCGGGCGAGCAGTACTTC.

The rearrangement uses TRBV5-1 and TRBJ1-4; 10 bases are a match to TRBD1. The CDR3 is 17 residues long. V dropped 2 bases and J dropped 8; count of bases not matched to a gene: 12. Germline V gene sequence: CDR1 SGHRS, CDR2 YFSETQ. The chain's CDR3 is CASSFGKVTGGLEKLFF. The CDR3 nucleotides read TGCGCCAGCAGCTTCGGAAAGGTGACAGGGGGCCTCGAAAAACTGTTTTTT.

The V and J genes are TRBV25-1 and TRBJ2-7; weak D call: TRBD1 (6 bases). CDR3 length equals 14 residues. Germline CDR1 reads MGHDK; CDR2 reads SYGVNS. The V end lost 4 bases, the J end lost 2 bases, and 12 bases lay between the germline ends. The CDR3 reads CASSGPDRTYEQYF. The CDR3 nucleotides read TGTGCCAGCAGTGGTCCTGACAGGACCTACGAGCAGTACTTC.

This sequence joins TRBV7-7 and TRBJ2-1; possible D gene TRBD2, 5 bases. The germline gives CDR1 SSHAT, CDR2 FNYEAQ (reference sequence). CDR3 length: 15 amino acids. V lost 1 base and J 2 bases, leaving 9 bases between the germline ends. The DNA of the CDR3 is TGTGCCAGCAGCTTAGTAGCTAGCCCCTACAATGAGCAGTTCTTC. Amino acids: CASSLVASPYNEQFF. The variable domain in full, with the rest retrieved from reference TRBV7-7 and TRBJ2-1, is GAGVSQSPRYKVTKRGQDVTLRCDPISSHATLYWYQQALGQGPEFLTYFNYEAQPDKSGLPSDRFSAERPEGSISTLTIQRTEQRDSAMYRCASSLVASPYNEQFFGPGTRLTVL.

The chain combines TRBV4-2 with TRBJ2-1; possible D gene TRBD2, 5 bases. Germline V lookup: CDR1 LGHNA, CDR2 YNFKEQ. V lost 4 bases and J lost 3, with 10 bases in between. CDR3 size: 14 residues. The CDR3, as DNA: TGTGCCAGCAGCCTGCCAGCGGACTACAATGAGCAGTTCTTC. Its protein is CASSLPADYNEQFF.

The genes are TRBV5-8 and TRBJ2-5; the D gene is possibly TRBD1 (8 bases). This CDR3 has 16 residues. V was clipped by 0 bases and J by 4 bases, with 16 bases between them. Germline values: CDR1 SGHTS, CDR2 YDEGEE. CDR3 sequence reads: CASSLGATGEGETQYF. As DNA, the CDR3 is TGTGCCAGCAGCTTGGGCGCGACAGGGGAGGGAGAGACCCAGTACTTC.

The chain combines TRBV5-1 with TRBJ2-7; the D gene is possibly TRBD1 (6 bases). Germline V gives CDR1 SGHRS, CDR2 YFSETQ. Deletions cut 2 bases from V and 5 bases from J, with 14 bases between. The CDR3 is 14 amino acids. CDR3: CASSFLGQRDEQYF. The CDR3 DNA is TGCGCCAGCAGCTTTCTGGGACAACGCGACGAGCAGTACTTC.

The rearrangement links TRBV9 to TRBJ1-3; TRBD1 is a possible D gene (6 bases). Trimming took off 4 bases at V and 2 bases at J, with 13 bases between the two ends. Germline lookup yields CDR1 SGDLS and CDR2 YYNGEE. The CDR3 is 15 amino acids. CDR3 coding DNA: TGTGCCAGCAGCCCCGGACAGTCAACTGGAAACACCATATATTTT. Its translation is CASSPGQSTGNTIYF.